The 7 T cell receptor beta chains given below trace back to one sample, sequenced in a study of blood T cell repertoires in COVID-19. TCRdb keeps only in-frame clones here, not all; method: immunoSEQ multiplex PCR. The sample consists of about 78,000 clones, roughly nine tenths of them appearing once. Sequencing was done on a sample of peripheral blood. These receptors were collected from a man aged 50-60 years with active or convalescent COVID-19.

V gene TRBV28 combines with J gene TRBJ2-5, with TRBD2 matching over 10 bases. Unmatched junction bases numbered 5, after V lost 5 bases and J lost 2 bases. Germline V gene data show CDR1 as MDHEN and CDR2 as SYDVKM. This CDR3 comprises 15 residues. The CDR3 DNA reads TGTGCCAGCAGTGTCTGGACTAGCGGACAAGAGACCCAGTACTTC. Translation gives CASSVWTSGQETQYF.

This clone was observed once. V gene TRBV5-4 combines with J gene TRBJ1-5; possibly TRBD1 for D (5 bases). The CDR3 spans 14 residues. Germline V gives CDR1 SGHNT, CDR2 YYREEE (reference sequence). Trimming removed 3 bases from V and 3 bases from J, with 10 bases in between. The CDR3 region has the DNA TGTGCCAGCAGCTCGGGGGACCTCAATCAGCCCCAGCATTTT. Its translation: CASSSGDLNQPQHF.

The rearrangement joins TRBV19 to TRBJ1-2, with 9 bases lining up with TRBD1. CDR1 LNHDA and CDR2 SQIVND come from the germline V gene (reference sequence). The CDR3 sequence is 13 residues long. The ends lost 5 bases at V and 7 bases at J; junction bases unmatched: 5. The CDR3 region is CASSSGTGFGYTF. As DNA, the CDR3 is TGTGCCAGTAGTTCCGGGACAGGGTTTGGCTACACCTTC.

This clone was picked up one time. V is TRBV7-9 and J is TRBJ1-3, with D uncertain. The CDR3 is 16 amino acids. Trimming stripped 2 bases from V and 0 bases from J, with 11 bases between. The germline CDR1 and CDR2 sequences are SEHNR and FQNEAQ (reference sequence). As DNA, the CDR3 is TGTGCCAGCAGCTTAATTCCTTTTTCCTCTGGAAACACCATATATTTT. Translated, it gives CASSLIPFSSGNTIYF.

The gene calls are TRBV6-1 and TRBJ2-5; 11 nucleotides agree with TRBD2. V shed 4 bases, J shed 2 bases, and the junction held 6 bases outside the gene matches. The CDR3 covers 16 residues. The germline V gene encodes CDR1 MNHNS and CDR2 SASEGT. This CDR3 reads CASSARLAGTQETQYF. CDR3 nucleotide sequence: TGTGCCAGCAGTGCTCGACTAGCGGGGACGCAAGAGACCCAGTACTTC.

This CDR3 reads CASSLEQNTEAFF. The CDR3 nucleotides read TGTGCCAGCAGCTTGGAACAGAACACTGAAGCTTTCTTT. The chain employs TRBV5-5 and TRBJ1-1; D not certain. Germline CDR1 reads SGHKS; CDR2 reads YYEKEE (reference sequence). This CDR3 is 13 amino acids long. Deletions cut 0 bases from V and 1 base from J, with 4 bases between.

J is TRBJ1-2 and V is TRBV21-1; the table's D gene call, TRBD1, was not cross checked with the DNA. TRBV21-1 represents a pseudogene. The CDR3 is 22 amino acids. The CDR3 DNA sequence: TGTGCCAGCAGCAAAAGAGGGGTAACAGGGACAGGGGAGATGGAAACTAACTATGGCTACACCTTC. Its protein is CASSKRGVTGTGEMETNYGYTF.